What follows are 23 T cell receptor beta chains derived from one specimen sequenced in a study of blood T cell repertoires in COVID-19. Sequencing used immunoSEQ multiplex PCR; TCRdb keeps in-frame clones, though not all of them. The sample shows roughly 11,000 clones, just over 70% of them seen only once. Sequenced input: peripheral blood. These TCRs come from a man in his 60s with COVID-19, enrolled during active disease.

The CDR3 DNA reads TGTGCCAGCAGCTTGTACCTAGGACAAACCTCGCAGATAGCTAATGAAAAACTGTTTTTT. Translated, it gives CASSLYLGQTSQIANEKLFF. The chain couples TRBV5-5 to TRBJ1-4; weak D call: TRBD1 (5 bases). Germline CDR1 is SGHKS and CDR2 is YYEKEE (reference sequence). There are 20 residues in the CDR3. Trimming left V 1 base short and J 3 bases short, with 25 bases between.

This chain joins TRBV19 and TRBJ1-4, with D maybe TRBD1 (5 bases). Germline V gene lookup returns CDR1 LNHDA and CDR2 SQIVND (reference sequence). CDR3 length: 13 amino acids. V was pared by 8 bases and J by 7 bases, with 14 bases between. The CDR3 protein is CASRGTPGEKLFF. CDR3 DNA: TGTGCCAGTCGCGGGACGCCCGGTGAAAAACTGTTTTTT.

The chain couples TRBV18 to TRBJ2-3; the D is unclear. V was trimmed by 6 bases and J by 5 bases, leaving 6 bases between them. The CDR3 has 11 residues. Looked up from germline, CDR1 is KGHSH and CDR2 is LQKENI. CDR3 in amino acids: CASSPGDTQYF. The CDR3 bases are TGTGCCAGCTCGCCGGGAGATACGCAGTATTTT.

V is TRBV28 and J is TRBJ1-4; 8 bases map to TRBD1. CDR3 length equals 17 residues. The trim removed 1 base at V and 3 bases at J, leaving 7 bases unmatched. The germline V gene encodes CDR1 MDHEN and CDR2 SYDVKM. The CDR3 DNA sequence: TGTGCCAGCAGTTTATATCCAGGGGGCATTGCTAATGAAAAACTGTTTTTT. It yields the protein CASSLYPGGIANEKLFF.

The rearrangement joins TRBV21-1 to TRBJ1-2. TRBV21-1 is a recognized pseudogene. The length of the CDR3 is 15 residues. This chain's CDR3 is CASNFRDPCSYGYTF. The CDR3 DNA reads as TGTGCCAGCAACTTCCGGGATCCCTGTTCCTATGGCTACACCTTC.

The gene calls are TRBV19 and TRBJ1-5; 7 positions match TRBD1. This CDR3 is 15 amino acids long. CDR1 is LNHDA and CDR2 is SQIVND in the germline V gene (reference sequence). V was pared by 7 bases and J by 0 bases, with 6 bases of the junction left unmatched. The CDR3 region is CASIGTALSNQPQHF. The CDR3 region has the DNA TGTGCCAGTATAGGGACAGCACTTAGCAATCAGCCCCAGCATTTT. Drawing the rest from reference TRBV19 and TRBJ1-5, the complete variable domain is DGGITQSPKYLFRKEGQNVTLSCEQNLNHDAMYWYRQDPGQGLRLIYYSQIVNDFQKGDIAEGYSVSREKKESFPLTVTSAQKNPTAFYLCASIGTALSNQPQHFGDGTRLSIL.

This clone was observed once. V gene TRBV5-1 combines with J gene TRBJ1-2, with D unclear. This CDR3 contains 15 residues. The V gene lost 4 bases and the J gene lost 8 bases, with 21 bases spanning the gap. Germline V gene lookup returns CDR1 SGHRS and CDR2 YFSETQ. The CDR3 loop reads CASSPGLPGREGYTF. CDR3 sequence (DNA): TGCGCCAGCAGCCCAGGACTCCCGGGAAGGGAAGGCTACACCTTC.

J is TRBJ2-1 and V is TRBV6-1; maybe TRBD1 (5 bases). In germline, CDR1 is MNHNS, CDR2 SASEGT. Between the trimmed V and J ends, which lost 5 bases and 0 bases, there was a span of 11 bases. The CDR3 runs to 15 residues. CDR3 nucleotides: TGTGCCAGCAGTCGCCTCCAGGGCTCCTACAATGAGCAGTTCTTC. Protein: CASSRLQGSYNEQFF.

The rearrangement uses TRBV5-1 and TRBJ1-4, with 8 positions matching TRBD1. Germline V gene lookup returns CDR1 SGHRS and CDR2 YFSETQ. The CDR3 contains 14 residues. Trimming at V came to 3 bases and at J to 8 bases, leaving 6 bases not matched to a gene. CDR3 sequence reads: CASSWDRRREKLFF. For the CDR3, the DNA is TGCGCCAGCAGCTGGGACAGGCGCCGGGAAAAACTGTTTTTT.

The CDR3 coding sequence is TGTGCCAGCAGCCCCTCCGCAGGGGGCGACTATGGCTACACCTTC. This sequence encodes CASSPSAGGDYGYTF. The chain recombines TRBV6-5 with TRBJ1-2, with 8 bases that match TRBD1. The CDR3 is 15 amino acids. The V gene's germline CDR1 is MNHEY and CDR2 SVGAGI. The trim removed 6 bases at V and 3 bases at J, leaving 9 bases unmatched.

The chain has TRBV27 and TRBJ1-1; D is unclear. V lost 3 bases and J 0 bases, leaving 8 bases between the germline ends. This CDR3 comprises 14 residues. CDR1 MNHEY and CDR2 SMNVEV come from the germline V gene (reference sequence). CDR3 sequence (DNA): TGTGCCAGCAGTTTGTTCAGATTGAACACTGAAGCTTTCTTT. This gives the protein CASSLFRLNTEAFF.

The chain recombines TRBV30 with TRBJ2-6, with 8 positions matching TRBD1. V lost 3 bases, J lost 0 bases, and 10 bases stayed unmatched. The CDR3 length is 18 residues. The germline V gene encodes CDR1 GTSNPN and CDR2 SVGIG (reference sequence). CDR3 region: CAWSARQGTSSGANVLTF. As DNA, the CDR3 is TGTGCCTGGAGCGCGCGACAGGGGACCAGCTCTGGGGCCAACGTCCTGACTTTC.

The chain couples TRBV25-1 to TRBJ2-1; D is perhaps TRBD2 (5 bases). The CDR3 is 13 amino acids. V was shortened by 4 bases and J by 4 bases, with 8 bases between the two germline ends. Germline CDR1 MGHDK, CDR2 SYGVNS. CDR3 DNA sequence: TGTGCCAGCAGTGCGCGACTATACAATGAGCAGTTCTTC. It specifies CASSARLYNEQFF.

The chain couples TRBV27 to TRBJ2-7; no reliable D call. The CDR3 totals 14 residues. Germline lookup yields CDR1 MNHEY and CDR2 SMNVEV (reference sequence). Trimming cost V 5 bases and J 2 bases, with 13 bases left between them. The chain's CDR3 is CASSAKWPPYEQYV. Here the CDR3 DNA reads TGTGCCAGCAGTGCCAAATGGCCCCCCTACGAGCAGTACGTC.

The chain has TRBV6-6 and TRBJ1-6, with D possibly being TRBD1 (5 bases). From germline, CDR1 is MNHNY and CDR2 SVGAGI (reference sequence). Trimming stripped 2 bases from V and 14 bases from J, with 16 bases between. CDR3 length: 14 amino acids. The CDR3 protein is CASSYGTSLWALHF. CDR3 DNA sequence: TGTGCCAGCAGTTACGGGACTTCCTTGTGGGCCCTCCACTTT.

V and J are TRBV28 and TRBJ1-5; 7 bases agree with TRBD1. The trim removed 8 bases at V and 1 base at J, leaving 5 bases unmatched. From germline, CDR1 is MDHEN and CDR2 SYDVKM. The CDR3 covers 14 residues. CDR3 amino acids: CASYGTVSNQPQHF. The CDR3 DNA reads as TGTGCCAGCTACGGGACAGTAAGCAATCAGCCCCAGCATTTT.

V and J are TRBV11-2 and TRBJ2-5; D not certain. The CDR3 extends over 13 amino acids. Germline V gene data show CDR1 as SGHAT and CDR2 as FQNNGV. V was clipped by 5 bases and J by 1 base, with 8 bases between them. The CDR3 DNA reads TGTGCCAGCAGCGGAGAAGTCCAAGAGACCCAGTACTTC. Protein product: CASSGEVQETQYF.

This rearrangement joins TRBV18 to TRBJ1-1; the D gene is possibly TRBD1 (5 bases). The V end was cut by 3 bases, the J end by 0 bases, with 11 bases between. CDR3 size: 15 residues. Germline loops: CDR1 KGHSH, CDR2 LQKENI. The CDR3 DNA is TGTGCCAGCTCACCCATACTACAGGTGAACACTGAAGCTTTCTTT. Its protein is CASSPILQVNTEAFF.

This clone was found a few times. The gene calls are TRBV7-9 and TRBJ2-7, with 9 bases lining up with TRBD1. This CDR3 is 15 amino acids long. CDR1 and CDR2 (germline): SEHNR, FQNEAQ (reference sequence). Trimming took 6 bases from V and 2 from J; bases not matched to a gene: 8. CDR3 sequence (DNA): TGTGCCAGCAGACCGCCTGGGACAGGGACCTACGAGCAGTACTTC. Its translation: CASRPPGTGTYEQYF.

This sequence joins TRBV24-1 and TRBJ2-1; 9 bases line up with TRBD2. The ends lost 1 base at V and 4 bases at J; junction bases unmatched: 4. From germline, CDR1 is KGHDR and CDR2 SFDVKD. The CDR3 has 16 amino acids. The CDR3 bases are TGTGCCACCAGTGATTTTGCAGCGGGGGGATACAATGAGCAGTTCTTC. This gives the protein CATSDFAAGGYNEQFF.

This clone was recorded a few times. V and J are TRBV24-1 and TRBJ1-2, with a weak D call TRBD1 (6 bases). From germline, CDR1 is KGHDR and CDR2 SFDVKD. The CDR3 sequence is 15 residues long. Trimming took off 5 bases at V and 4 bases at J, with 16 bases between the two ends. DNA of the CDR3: TGTGCCACCAGTGTCTGGGGGGGCAAGGGCTATGGCTACACCTTC. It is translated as CATSVWGGKGYGYTF.

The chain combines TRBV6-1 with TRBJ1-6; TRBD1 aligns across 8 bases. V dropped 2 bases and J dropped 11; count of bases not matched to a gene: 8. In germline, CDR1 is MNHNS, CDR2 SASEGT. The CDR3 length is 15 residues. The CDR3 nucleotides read TGTGCCAGCAGTGAACTGGTCAGGGGGCTGGCACCCCTCCACTTT. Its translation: CASSELVRGLAPLHF.

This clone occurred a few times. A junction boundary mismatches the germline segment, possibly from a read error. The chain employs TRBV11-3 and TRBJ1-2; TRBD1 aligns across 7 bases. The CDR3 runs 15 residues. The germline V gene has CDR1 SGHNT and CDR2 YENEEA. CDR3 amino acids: CASSLGTDWNYGYTF. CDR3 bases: TGTGCCAGCAGTTTAGGGACAGATTGGAACTATGGCTACACCTTC.